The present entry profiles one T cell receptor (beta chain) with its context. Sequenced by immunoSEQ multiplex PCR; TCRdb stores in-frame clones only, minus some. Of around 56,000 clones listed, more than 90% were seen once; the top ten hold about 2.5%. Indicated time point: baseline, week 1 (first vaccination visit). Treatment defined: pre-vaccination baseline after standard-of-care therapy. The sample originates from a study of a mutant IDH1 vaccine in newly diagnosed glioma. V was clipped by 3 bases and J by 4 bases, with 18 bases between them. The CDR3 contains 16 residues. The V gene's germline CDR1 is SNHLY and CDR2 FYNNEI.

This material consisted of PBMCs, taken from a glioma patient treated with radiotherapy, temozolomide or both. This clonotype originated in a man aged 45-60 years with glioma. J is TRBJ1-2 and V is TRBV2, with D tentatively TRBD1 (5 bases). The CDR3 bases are TGTGCCAGCAGTGATGTTGGGGGGAGGGGCCTCTATGGCTACACCTTC. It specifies CASSDVGGRGLYGYTF.